A single sample is the source of the 5 T cell receptor beta chains below, sequenced in a study of OX40 agonist ivuxolimab in advanced cancers. Data came from immunoSEQ multiplex PCR; TCRdb stores just in-frame clones and leaves some out. The sample records roughly 74,000 clones, 94% being singletons. Sample: CD4+ or CD8+ T cells sorted from blood, taken in a trial of the OX40 agonist ivuxolimab. The receptors shown here come from an adult with an advanced solid tumor such as melanoma, head and neck, liver or kidney cancer.

The chain couples TRBV4-1 to TRBJ2-7; 8 nucleotides agree with TRBD1. The CDR3 is 15 residues long. Germline V gene data show CDR1 as MGHRA and CDR2 as YSYEKL. V shed 1 base and J 2 bases; nucleotides not matched to a gene: 4. The CDR3 loop reads CASSQVDRATYEQYF. The CDR3 DNA sequence: TGCGCCAGCAGCCAAGTGGACAGGGCAACCTACGAGCAGTACTTC.

This chain joins TRBV11-3 and TRBJ2-5; 8 bases fit TRBD1. The J call is uncertain, as TRBJ2-7 better fits the DNA end. The germline gives CDR1 SGHNT, CDR2 YENEEA. The CDR3 runs 16 residues. For the CDR3, the DNA is TGTGCCAGCAGCCGTCGTGGCGGGACAGGAAACTACGAGCAGTACTTC. This translates into CASSRRGGTGNYEQYF.

The genes are TRBV9 and TRBJ1-1, with 9 bases matching TRBD1. The CDR3 consists of 18 residues. In germline, CDR1 is SGDLS, CDR2 YYNGEE. With 3 bases clipped from V and 2 bases from J, the junction kept 14 bases outside the gene matches. In DNA, the CDR3 is TGTGCCAGCAGCGATGGGGACAGGGCTGAATCGGTCAACACTGAAGCTTTCTTT. Translating gives CASSDGDRAESVNTEAFF.

This chain links TRBV12-5 with TRBJ2-5; possibly TRBD1 or TRBD2 for D (6 bases each). Trimming left V 0 bases short and J 5 bases short, with 13 bases between. The germline gives CDR1 LGHNT, CDR2 FRNRAP. The CDR3 contains 15 residues. This CDR3 reads CASGLVRGQMETQYF. DNA of the CDR3: TGTGCTAGTGGTTTGGTACGGGGGCAGATGGAGACCCAGTACTTC.

The chain links TRBV27 to TRBJ2-5; a possible D gene is TRBD1 (6 bases). Looked up from germline, CDR1 is MNHEY and CDR2 is SMNVEV (reference sequence). Trimming took 5 bases from V and 7 from J, leaving 17 bases between them. This CDR3 spans 14 amino acids. DNA for the CDR3: TGTGCCAGCAGTCAAGAGGGGGTCTCCCGGACCCAGTACTTC. Protein sequence: CASSQEGVSRTQYF.